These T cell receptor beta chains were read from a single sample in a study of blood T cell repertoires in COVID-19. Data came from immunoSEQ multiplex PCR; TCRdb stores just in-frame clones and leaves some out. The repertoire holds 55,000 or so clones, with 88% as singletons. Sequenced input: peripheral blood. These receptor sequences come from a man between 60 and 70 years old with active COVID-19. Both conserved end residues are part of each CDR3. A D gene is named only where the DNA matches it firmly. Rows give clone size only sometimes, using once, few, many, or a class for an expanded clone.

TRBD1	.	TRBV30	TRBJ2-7	TGTGCCTGGCAACAGGGGCGAACCTACGAGCAGTACTTC	CAWQQGRTYEQYF
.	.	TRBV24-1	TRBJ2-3	TGTGCCACCAGCAGCGACACAGATACGCAGTATTTT	CATSSDTDTQYF
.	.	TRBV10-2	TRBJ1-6	TGCGCCAGCAGTTTCTCAGGGGCTGGAGGCTCACCCCTCCACTTT	CASSFSGAGGSPLHF
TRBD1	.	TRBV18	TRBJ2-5	TGTGCCAGCTCGCCCGGACAGGGGGCACGAGAGACCCAGTACTTC	CASSPGQGARETQYF
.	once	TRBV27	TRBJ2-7	TGTGCCAGCAGTTTAGGCAGGGGCTACGAGCAGTACTTC	CASSLGRGYEQYF
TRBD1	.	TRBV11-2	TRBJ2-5	TGTGCCAGCAGCTTAGCATGGCAGGGGGTAGAGACCCAGTACTTC	CASSLAWQGVETQYF
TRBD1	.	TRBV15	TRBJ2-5	TGTGCCACCAGCAGATACAGGGGGGCGATGTACCAAGAGACCCAGTACTTC	CATSRYRGAMYQETQYF
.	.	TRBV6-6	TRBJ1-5	TGTGCCAGCAGTTCCCCGGGTCAGCCCCAGCATTTT	CASSSPGQPQHF
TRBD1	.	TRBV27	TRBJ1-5	TGTGCCAGCAGCAGGGGGACTCAGCCCCAGCATTTT	CASSRGTQPQHF
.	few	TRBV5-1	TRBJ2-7	TGCGCCAGCAGCTTAGCTAGTTCCTACGAGCAGTACTTC	CASSLASSYEQYF
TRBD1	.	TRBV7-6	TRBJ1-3	TGTGCCAGCAGCCCGGCGGCAGGACAGGACAGAAACACCATATATTTT	CASSPAAGQDRNTIYF
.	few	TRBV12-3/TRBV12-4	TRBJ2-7	TGTGCCAGCAGTATACAGGGAACCGAGCAGTACTTC	CASSIQGTEQYF
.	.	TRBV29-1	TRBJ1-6	TGCAGCGTGGCGACAGGCTTCAATTCACCCCTCCACTTT	CSVATGFNSPLHF
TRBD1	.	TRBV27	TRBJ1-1	TGTGCCAGCGGGACAGGACTTCGGACTGAAGCTTTCTTT	CASGTGLRTEAFF
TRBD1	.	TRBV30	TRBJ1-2	TGTGCCTGGTCGGGACAGGGTTTGAAGAACTATGGCTACACCTTC	CAWSGQGLKNYGYTF
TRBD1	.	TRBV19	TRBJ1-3	TGTGCCAGTAGTAGGGGGACAGGGAACGGAAACACCATATATTTT	CASSRGTGNGNTIYF
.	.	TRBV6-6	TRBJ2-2	TGTGCCAGCAGTCCGGGACATAACACCGGGGAGCTGTTTTTT	CASSPGHNTGELFF
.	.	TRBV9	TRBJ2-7	TGTGCCAGCAGCCCGGGACTCCACCATTCCTCCTACGAGCAGTACTTC	CASSPGLHHSSYEQYF
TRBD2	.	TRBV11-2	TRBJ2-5	TGTGCCAGCAGCTTAAATGGACTAGCGGGAGCCCAAGAGACCCAGTACTTC	CASSLNGLAGAQETQYF
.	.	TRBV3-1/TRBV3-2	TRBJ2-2	TGTGCCAGCAGCCAGCTTGGCAAGGGGGCCGGGGAGCTGTTTTTT	CASSQLGKGAGELFF
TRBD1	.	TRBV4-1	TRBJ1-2	TGCGCCAGCAGCCACCCACAGGGGGCTTACTATGGCTACACCTTC	CASSHPQGAYYGYTF
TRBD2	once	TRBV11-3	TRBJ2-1	TGTGCCAGCAGCTTAGCTAGCGGGAGTCTCCATGAGCAGTTCTTC	CASSLASGSLHEQFF
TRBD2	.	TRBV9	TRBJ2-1	TGTGCCAGCAGCGTCTCGACTAGCGGGCGCTACAATGAGCAGTTCTTC	CASSVSTSGRYNEQFF
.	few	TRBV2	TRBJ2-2	TGTGCCAGCAGTGGTACAGTGAACACCGGGGAGCTGTTTTTT	CASSGTVNTGELFF
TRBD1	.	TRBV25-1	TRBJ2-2	TGTGCCAGCAACAGGGGAAAATACACCGGGGAGCTGTTTTTT	CASNRGKYTGELFF
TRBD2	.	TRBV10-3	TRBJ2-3	TGTGCCATCAGCGGACTAGCGGGAGGGGCAGATACGCAGTATTTT	CAISGLAGGADTQYF
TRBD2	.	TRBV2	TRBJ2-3	TGTGCCAGCAGTTCCCGACTAGCGGTTTACGTGCAGTATTTT	CASSSRLAVYVQYF
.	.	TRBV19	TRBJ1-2	TGTGCCAGTACAGGGGCCGGGGGGATTCCCTCTAGGTCTGGCTACACCTTC	CASTGAGGIPSRSGYTF
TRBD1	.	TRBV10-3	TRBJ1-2	TGTGCCATCAGTGAACAGGGGGGCTACACCTTC	CAISEQGGYTF
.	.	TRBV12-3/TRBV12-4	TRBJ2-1	TGTGCCAGCAGTTTAAACAGGCGGAACGAGCAGTTCTTC	CASSLNRRNEQFF
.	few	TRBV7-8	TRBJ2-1	TGTGCCAGCAGCTTGGGGGGTACTAGGTACAATGAGCAGTTCTTC	CASSLGGTRYNEQFF
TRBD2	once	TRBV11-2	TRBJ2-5	TGTGCCAGCAGCTCAACTAGCGGGGAAGAGACCCAGTACTTC	CASSSTSGEETQYF
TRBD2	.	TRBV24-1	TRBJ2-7	TGTGCCACCAGTGACAGGACTAGCGAAACCTACGAGCAGTACTTC	CATSDRTSETYEQYF
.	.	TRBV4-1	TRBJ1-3	TGCGCCAGCAGCCAACAGGGCCTCTCTGGAAACACCATATATTTT	CASSQQGLSGNTIYF
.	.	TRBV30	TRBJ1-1	TGTGCCTGGGCTTTCATAGCTGAAGCTTTCTTT	CAWAFIAEAFF
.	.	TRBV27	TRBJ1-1	TGTGCCAGCAGTTTGGGCATGAACACTGAAGCTTTCTTT	CASSLGMNTEAFF
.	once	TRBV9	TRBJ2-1	TGTGCCAGCAGCGTAACGGGGTACGTTTTCGATGAGCAGTTCTTC	CASSVTGYVFDEQFF